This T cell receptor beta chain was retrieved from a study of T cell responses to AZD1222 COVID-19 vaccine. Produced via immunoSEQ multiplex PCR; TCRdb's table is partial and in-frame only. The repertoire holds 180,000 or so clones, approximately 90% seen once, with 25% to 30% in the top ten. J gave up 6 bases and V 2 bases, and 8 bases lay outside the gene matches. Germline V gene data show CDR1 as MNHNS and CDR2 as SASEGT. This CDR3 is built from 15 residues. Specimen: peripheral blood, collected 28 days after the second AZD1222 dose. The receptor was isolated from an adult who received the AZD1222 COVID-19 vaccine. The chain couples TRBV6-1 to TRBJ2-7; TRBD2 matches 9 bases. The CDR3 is CASSELGGRGAEQYF. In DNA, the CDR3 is TGTGCCAGCAGTGAATTGGGCGGGAGGGGGGCCGAGCAGTACTTC.